The following is a T cell receptor (beta chain) sequence with its context. Here immunoSEQ multiplex PCR was the method, and the copy in TCRdb shows in-frame clones only, minus some. The sample shows about 2.3 million clones, 85% to 95% of them seen only once. CDR3 size: 17 residues. Germline-derived CDR1 and CDR2 are MGHDK and SYGVNS. The germline V and J ends were trimmed by 5 bases and 3 bases, with 19 bases remaining between them. The data were obtained in a study of shared clonotypes between healthy human individuals. The rearrangement joins TRBV25-1 to TRBJ2-2; D is perhaps TRBD2 (6 bases). Material for sequencing was naive CD4+ T cells from PBMCs. The subset was: CD45RA+ positively selected. The sequence came from a man between 18 and 35 years old in good health. Some clones in this sample may be carry-over from other donors' samples. The CDR3 DNA is TGTGCCAGCAGTCCGCCATGGGGGAGGTTCGACACCGGGGAGCTGTTTTTT. It codes for CASSPPWGRFDTGELFF. The full variable domain, completed using reference TRBV25-1 and TRBJ2-2, is EADIYQTPRYLVIGTGKKITLECSQTMGHDKMYWYQQDPGMELHLIHYSYGVNSTEKGDLSSESTVSRIRTEHFPLTLESARPSHTSQYLCASSPPWGRFDTGELFFGEGSRLTVL.